These T cell receptor beta chains were read from a single sample in a study of identical twins. In TCRdb, the 5' RACE reads were re-called with MiXCR into one record per CDR3 protein. The repertoire holds approximately 500,000 distinct CDR3 sequences, roughly 24% seen once, with about 3% in the top ten. These data also formed part of another study, on T cells expressing NK-cell markers.

Sequencing used CD4+ T cells sorted from blood. Receptors were obtained from a woman aged 18-30 years in good health. CDR3s include the opening cysteine and the closing phenylalanine or tryptophan. D genes are given only for firm matches. Not all rows give a size; the values are once, few, many and, for expanded clones, a class.

many	TRBJ2-1	TRBD2	15	TRBV5-1	TGCGCCAGCAGCGTGACTAGCGGGAGCCACAATGAGCAGTTCTTC	CASSVTSGSHNEQFF
-	TRBJ2-1	TRBD2	16	TRBV5-1	TGCGCCAGCAGCACAACTCTGGGGGGGAACTGGAATGAGCAGTTCTTC	CASSTTLGGNWNEQFF
few	TRBJ2-1	TRBD2	17	TRBV5-1	TGCGCCAGCAGCCGAAATACAGGACTAGCGGGCTACAATGAGCAGTTCTTC	CASSRNTGLAGYNEQFF
few	TRBJ1-1	TRBD1	15	TRBV7-9	TGTGCCAGCAGCCCGATTACAGGGGGATTTACTGAAGCTTTCTTT	CASSPITGGFTEAFF
-	TRBJ2-7	TRBD2	17	TRBV11-2	TGTGCCAGCAGCTCGGGATCCGGACTAGCGGGATACCACGAGCAGTACTTC	CASSSGSGLAGYHEQYF
-	TRBJ1-3	TRBD1	18	TRBV12-3/TRBV12-4	TGTGCCAGCCACTCCCCCGGGACAGGGATAATCTCTGGAAACACCATATATTTT	CASHSPGTGIISGNTIYF
few	TRBJ2-7	TRBD2	15	TRBV12-3/TRBV12-4	TGTGCCAGCAGTTTCCTAGCGGGAGGGGTCTACGAGCAGTACTTC	CASSFLAGGVYEQYF
few	TRBJ1-5	-	12	TRBV25-1	TGTGCCAGTGGGGACGGCTCGGGGCCCCAGCATTTT	CASGDGSGPQHF
-	TRBJ1-5	TRBD1	14	TRBV20-1	TGCAGTGCTAGTTGGGGACAGCTCAATCAGCCCCAGCATTTT	CSASWGQLNQPQHF
-	TRBJ1-5	-	14	TRBV12-3/TRBV12-4	TGTGCCAGCAGTTTATTGGGGGCGGCTCAGCCCCAGCATTTT	CASSLLGAAQPQHF
-	TRBJ1-2	-	15	TRBV5-5	TGTGCCAGCAGCCTGGCCGGACGGGGGGACTATGGCTACACCTTC	CASSLAGRGDYGYTF
few	TRBJ2-1	TRBD2	11	TRBV10-3	TGTGCCATCCGCGGGAGCAATGAGCAGTTCTTC	CAIRGSNEQFF
few	TRBJ2-3	TRBD2	15	TRBV27	TGTGCCAGCCGATCGATTAGCGGGAGCACAGATACGCAGTATTTT	CASRSISGSTDTQYF
few	TRBJ2-7	-	15	TRBV6-5	TGTGCCAGCAGTTTAGACCCCCAGAGCTCCTACGAGCAGTACTTC	CASSLDPQSSYEQYF
-	TRBJ2-1	TRBD2	14	TRBV20-1	TGCAGTGCCGTCCGGGGGACTAGGCTATGGGAGCAGTTCTTC	CSAVRGTRLWEQFF
few	TRBJ1-6	-	12	TRBV20-1	TGCAGTGCTAGAGATCTCCAGGCTCCCCTCCACTTT	CSARDLQAPLHF
-	TRBJ2-2	TRBD1	17	TRBV20-1	TGCAGTGCCCGCCGAGTAGACAGGGGGCGAGGAACCGGGGAGCTGTTTTTT	CSARRVDRGRGTGELFF
-	TRBJ2-2	-	13	TRBV24-1	TGTGCCATCCGGGACACAAACACCGGGGAGCTGTTTTTT	CAIRDTNTGELFF
-	TRBJ2-1	TRBD2	15	TRBV12-3/TRBV12-4	TGTGCCAGCAGTTGGATTAGCGGGGACAACAATGAGCAGTTCTTC	CASSWISGDNNEQFF
-	TRBJ2-1	-	14	TRBV3-1	TGTGCCAGCAGCGCCCGGACCCCTTACAATGAGCAGTTCTTC	CASSARTPYNEQFF
few	TRBJ2-1	TRBD1	14	TRBV19	TGTGCCAGTTCGTTACAGGGGTTGAGGAATGAGCAGTTCTTC	CASSLQGLRNEQFF
-	TRBJ2-2	TRBD1	16	TRBV5-1	TGCGCCAGCAGCTTGGACGGACAGGGGAACACCGGGGAGCTGTTTTTT	CASSLDGQGNTGELFF
few	TRBJ2-3	-	14	TRBV29-1	TGCAGCGTTGAAGTGATACGGGAAGGAGATACGCAGTATTTT	CSVEVIREGDTQYF
-	TRBJ2-5	-	15	TRBV4-3	TGCGCCAGCAGCCAAGAATGGCCACCACAAGAGACCCAGTACTTC	CASSQEWPPQETQYF
-	TRBJ2-7	TRBD1	16	TRBV7-2	TGTGCCAGCAGCTTAGCGTCCGGGACAGGGGGCCTCGAGCAGTACTTC	CASSLASGTGGLEQYF
-	TRBJ2-2	-	15	TRBV6-5	TGTGCCAGCAGTCACCCCGACAGGAACACCGGGGAGCTGTTTTTT	CASSHPDRNTGELFF
-	TRBJ2-1	-	13	TRBV20-1	TGCAGCTCGAGGGGGGAGAAATTTGGTGAGCAGTTCTTC	CSSRGEKFGEQFF
-	TRBJ2-1	-	14	TRBV5-6	TGTGCCAGCAGCCTACTGACAGAAGGCGATGAGCAGTTCTTC	CASSLLTEGDEQFF
-	TRBJ1-4	-	14	TRBV20-1	TGCAGTGCTAGAGATGGGGGAGTTGGTGAAAAACTGTTTTTT	CSARDGGVGEKLFF